This T cell receptor (beta chain) comes out of a study of CD8+ T cells in alopecia areata. At the level of the study: Those patients who were treated received oral tofacitinib, which was given at 5 to 10 mg twice daily for moderate-to-severe alopecia areata.

Points from the study as a whole: In scalp and blood, many expanded lesional clones persisted during tofacitinib.

Regarding this clone: The target antigen is unknown.

Sequencing templates came from extracted RNA that was reverse transcribed into cDNA. Generated by immunoSEQ multiplex PCR, the TCRdb table keeps only in-frame clones and is missing some. The sample consists of more than 110,000 clones, 75% to 85% of them appearing once. Noted treatment: oral pan-JAK inhibitor, 5-10 mg twice daily. Alopecia areata patients gave lesional scalp punch biopsies and peripheral blood samples. Sorted populations comprised CD4+ and CD8+ T cells obtained from PBMCs. The V and J ends lost 0 bases and 7 bases respectively, with 11 bases between them. The germline V gene has CDR1 SGDLS and CDR2 YYNGEE. The CDR3 covers 14 residues.

The sample consisted of CD8+ T cells sorted from blood, taken at week 4, from a patient treated with tofacitinib. This TCR derives from a human donor with alopecia areata. This chain connects TRBV9 to TRBJ2-1; the D call may be TRBD1 or TRBD2 (5 bases each). For the CDR3, the DNA is TGTGCCAGCAGCGTAGGATGGGGGAATAATGAGCAGTTCTTC. Amino acid sequence: CASSVGWGNNEQFF.